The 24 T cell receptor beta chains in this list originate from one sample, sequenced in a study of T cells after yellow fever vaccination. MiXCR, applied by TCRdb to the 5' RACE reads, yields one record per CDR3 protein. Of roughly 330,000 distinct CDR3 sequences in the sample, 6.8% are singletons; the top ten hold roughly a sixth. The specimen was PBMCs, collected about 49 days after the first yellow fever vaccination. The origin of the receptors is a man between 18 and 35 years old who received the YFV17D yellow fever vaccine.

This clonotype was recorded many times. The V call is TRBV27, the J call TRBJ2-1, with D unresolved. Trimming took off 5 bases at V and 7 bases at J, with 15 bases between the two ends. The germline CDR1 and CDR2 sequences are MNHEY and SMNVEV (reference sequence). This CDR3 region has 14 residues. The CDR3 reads CASSQDRSRNEQFF. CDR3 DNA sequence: TGTGCCAGCAGTCAAGATAGGAGCCGAAATGAGCAGTTCTTC.

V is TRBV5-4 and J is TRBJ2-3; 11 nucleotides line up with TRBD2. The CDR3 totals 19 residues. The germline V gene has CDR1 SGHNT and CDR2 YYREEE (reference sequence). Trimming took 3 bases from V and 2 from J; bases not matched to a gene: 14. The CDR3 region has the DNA TGTGCCAGCAGCTGGGAGGGACCGCAGACTAGCGGGGACACAGATACGCAGTATTTT. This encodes CASSWEGPQTSGDTDTQYF. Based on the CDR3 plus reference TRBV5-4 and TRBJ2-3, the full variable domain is ETGVTQSPTHLIKTRGQQVTLRCSSQSGHNTVSWYQQALGQGPQFIFQYYREEENGRGNFPPRFSGLQFPNYSSELNVNALELDDSALYLCASSWEGPQTSGDTDTQYFGPGTRLTVL.

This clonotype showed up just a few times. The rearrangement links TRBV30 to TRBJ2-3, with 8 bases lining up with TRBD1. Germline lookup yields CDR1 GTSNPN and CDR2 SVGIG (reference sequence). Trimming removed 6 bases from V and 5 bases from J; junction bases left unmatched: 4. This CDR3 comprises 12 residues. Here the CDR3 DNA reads TGTGCCTGTGGACAGGGAGGAGATACGCAGTATTTT. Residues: CACGQGGDTQYF.

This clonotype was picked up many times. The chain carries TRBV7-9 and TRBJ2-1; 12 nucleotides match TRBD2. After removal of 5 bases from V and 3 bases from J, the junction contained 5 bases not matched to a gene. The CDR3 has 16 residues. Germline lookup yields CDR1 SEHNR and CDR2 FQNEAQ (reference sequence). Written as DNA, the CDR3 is TGTGCCAGCAGCCCGGGACTAGCGGGCTTCTACAATGAGCAGTTCTTC. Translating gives CASSPGLAGFYNEQFF.

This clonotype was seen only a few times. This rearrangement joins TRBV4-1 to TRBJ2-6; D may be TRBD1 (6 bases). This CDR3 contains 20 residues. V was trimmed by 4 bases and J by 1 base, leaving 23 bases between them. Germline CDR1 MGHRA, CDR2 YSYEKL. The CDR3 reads CASSPGAVTGLTSGANVLTF. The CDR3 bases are TGCGCCAGCAGCCCCGGCGCGGTTACAGGGTTAACTTCTGGGGCCAACGTCCTGACTTTC.

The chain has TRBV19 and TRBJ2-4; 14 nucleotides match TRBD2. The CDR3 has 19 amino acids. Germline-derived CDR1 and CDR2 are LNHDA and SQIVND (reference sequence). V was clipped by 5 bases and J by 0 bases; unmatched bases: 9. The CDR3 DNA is TGTGCCAGTAGTCTCGGACTAGCGGGGGGTCGACTAGCCAAAAACATTCAGTACTTC. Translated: CASSLGLAGGRLAKNIQYF. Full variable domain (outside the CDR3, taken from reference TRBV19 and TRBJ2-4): DGGITQSPKYLFRKEGQNVTLSCEQNLNHDAMYWYRQDPGQGLRLIYYSQIVNDFQKGDIAEGYSVSREKKESFPLTVTSAQKNPTAFYLCASSLGLAGGRLAKNIQYFGAGTRLSVL.

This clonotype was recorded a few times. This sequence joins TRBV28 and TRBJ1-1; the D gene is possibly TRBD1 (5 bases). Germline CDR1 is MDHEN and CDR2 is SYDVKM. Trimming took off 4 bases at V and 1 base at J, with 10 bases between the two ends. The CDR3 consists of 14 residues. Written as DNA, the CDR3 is TGTGCCAGCAGTTCCCATGGACAGAACACTGAAGCTTTCTTT. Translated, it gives CASSSHGQNTEAFF.

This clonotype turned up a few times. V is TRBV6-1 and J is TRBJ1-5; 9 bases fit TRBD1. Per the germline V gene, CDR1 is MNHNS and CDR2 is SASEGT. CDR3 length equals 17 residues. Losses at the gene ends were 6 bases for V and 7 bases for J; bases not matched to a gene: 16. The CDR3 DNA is TGTGCCAGCAGGAATCGACCGGGACAGGGAAGGGGGCAGCCCCAGCATTTT. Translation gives CASRNRPGQGRGQPQHF.

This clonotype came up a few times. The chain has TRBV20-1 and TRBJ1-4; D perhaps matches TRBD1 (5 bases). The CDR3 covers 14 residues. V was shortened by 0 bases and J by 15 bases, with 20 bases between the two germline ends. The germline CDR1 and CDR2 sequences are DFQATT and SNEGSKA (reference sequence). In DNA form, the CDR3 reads TGCAGTGCTAGAGAAACCATTCTCGGGGGTGAAATGTTTTTT. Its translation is CSARETILGGEMFF.

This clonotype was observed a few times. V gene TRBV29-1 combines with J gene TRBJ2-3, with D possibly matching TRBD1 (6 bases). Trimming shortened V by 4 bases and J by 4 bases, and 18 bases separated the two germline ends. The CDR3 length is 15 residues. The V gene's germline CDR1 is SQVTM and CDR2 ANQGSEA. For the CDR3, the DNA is TGCAGCGTTGTAGGGCCAGGGGATCTTGCAGATACGCAGTATTTT. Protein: CSVVGPGDLADTQYF.

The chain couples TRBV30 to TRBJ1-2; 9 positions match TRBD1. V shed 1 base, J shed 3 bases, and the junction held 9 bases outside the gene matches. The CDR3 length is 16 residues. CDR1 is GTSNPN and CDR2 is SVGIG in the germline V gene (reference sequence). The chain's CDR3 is CAWSASTGTGYYGYTF. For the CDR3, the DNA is TGTGCCTGGAGTGCTTCGACCGGGACAGGGTACTATGGCTACACCTTC.

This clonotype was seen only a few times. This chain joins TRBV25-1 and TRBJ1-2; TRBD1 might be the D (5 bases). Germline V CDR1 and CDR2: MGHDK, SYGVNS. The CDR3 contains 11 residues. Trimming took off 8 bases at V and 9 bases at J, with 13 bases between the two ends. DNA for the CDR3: TGTGCCAGCGGCGGGGCAAGTCGCTACACCTTC. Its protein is CASGGASRYTF.

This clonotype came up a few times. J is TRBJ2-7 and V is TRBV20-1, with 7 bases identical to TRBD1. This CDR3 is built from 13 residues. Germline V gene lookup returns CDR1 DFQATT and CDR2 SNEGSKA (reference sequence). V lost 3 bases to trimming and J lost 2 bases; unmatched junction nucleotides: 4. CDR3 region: CSASGDRAYEQYV. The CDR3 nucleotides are TGCAGTGCTAGTGGAGACAGGGCCTACGAGCAGTACGTC.

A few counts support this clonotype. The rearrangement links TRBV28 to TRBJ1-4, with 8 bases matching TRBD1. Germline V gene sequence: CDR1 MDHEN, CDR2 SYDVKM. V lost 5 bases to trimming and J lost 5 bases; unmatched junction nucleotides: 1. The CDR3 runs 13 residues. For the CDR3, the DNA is TGTGCCAGCAGTCAGGGGGCAAATGAAAAACTGTTTTTT. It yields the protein CASSQGANEKLFF.

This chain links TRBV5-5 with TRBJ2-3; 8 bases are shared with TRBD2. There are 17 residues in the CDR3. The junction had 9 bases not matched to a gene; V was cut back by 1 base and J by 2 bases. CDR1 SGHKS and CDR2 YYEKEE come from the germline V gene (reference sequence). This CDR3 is CASSLLFGGGTTDTQYF. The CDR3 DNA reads TGTGCCAGCAGCTTGTTGTTCGGCGGGGGGACCACAGATACGCAGTATTTT.

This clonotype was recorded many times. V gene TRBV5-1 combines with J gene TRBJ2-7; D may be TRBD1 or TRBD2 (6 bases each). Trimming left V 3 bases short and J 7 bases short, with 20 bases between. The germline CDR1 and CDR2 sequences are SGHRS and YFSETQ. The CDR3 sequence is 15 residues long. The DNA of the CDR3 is TGCGCCAGCAGCTGGGGGCCGGGGGCAGGAGGAGAGCAGTACGTC. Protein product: CASSWGPGAGGEQYV.

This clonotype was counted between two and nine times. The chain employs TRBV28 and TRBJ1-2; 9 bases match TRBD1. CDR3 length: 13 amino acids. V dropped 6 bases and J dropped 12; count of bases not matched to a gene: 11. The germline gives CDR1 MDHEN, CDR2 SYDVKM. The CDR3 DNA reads TGTGCCAGCAGCCCGGGACAGGGCATTGGAGACACCTTC. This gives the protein CASSPGQGIGDTF.

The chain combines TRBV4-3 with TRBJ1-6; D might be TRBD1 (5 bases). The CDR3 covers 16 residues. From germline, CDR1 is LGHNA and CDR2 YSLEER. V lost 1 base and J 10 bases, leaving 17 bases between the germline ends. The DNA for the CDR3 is TGCGCCAGCAGCCAAGCGGTTGGTGGGAGGGGATCACCCCTCCACTTT. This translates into CASSQAVGGRGSPLHF.

CDR3 coding DNA: TGTGCCAGCTCACCACGAAGTTCTGCGAGCGCTATCGATACAGATACGCAGTATTTT. Encoded protein: CASSPRSSASAIDTDTQYF. The rearrangement uses TRBV18 and TRBJ2-3, with D uncertain. V was pared by 1 base and J by 3 bases, with 23 bases between. The CDR3 has 19 residues. Germline CDR1 KGHSH, CDR2 LQKENI.

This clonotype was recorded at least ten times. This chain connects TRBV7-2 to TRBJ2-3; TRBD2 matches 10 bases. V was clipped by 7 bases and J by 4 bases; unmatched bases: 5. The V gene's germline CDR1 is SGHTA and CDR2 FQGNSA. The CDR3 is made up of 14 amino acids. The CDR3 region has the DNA TGTGCCAGCACAAGCGGGGGGGGTCCAGATACGCAGTATTTT. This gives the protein CASTSGGGPDTQYF.

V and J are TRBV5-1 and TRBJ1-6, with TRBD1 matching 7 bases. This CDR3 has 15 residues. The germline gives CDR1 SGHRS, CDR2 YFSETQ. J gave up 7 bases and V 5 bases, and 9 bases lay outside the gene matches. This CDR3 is CASRPRGVGNSPLHF. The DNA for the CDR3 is TGCGCCAGCAGGCCCAGGGGGGTCGGCAATTCACCCCTCCACTTT.

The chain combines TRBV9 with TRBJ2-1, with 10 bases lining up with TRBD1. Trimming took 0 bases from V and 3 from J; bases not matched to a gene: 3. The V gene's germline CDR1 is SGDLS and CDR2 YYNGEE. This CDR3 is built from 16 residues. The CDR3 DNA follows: TGTGCCAGCAGCGTAGGGGGACAGGGGTACTACAATGAGCAGTTCTTC. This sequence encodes CASSVGGQGYYNEQFF.

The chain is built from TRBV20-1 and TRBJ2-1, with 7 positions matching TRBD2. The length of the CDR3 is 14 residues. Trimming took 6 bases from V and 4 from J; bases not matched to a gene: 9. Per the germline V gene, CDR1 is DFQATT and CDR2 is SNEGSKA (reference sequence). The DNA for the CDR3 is TGCAGTGCGCGACTAGCTACCAATTACAATGAGCAGTTCTTC. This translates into CSARLATNYNEQFF.

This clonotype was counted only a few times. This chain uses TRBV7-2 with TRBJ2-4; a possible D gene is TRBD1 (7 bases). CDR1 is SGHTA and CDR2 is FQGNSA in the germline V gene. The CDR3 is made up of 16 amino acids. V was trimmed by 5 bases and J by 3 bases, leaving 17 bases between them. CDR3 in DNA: TGTGCCAGCAGCCTCCGGACAGGCGGGATCAAAAACATTCAGTACTTC. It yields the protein CASSLRTGGIKNIQYF.